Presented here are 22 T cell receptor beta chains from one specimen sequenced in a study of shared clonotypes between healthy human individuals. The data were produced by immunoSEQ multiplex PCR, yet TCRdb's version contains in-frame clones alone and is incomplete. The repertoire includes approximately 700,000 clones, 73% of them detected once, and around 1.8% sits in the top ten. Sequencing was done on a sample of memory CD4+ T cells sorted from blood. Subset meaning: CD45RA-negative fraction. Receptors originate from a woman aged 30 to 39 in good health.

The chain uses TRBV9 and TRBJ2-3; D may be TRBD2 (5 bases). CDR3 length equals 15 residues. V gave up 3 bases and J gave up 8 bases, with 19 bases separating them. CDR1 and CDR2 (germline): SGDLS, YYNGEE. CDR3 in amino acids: CASSALGETSFTQYF. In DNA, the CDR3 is TGTGCCAGCAGCGCCCTCGGGGAAACCTCGTTTACGCAGTATTTT. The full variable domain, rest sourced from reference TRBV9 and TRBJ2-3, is DSGVTQTPKHLITATGQRVTLRCSPRSGDLSVYWYQQSLDQGLQFLIQYYNGEERAKGNILERFSAQQFPDLHSELNLSSLELGDSALYFCASSALGETSFTQYFGPGTRLTVL.

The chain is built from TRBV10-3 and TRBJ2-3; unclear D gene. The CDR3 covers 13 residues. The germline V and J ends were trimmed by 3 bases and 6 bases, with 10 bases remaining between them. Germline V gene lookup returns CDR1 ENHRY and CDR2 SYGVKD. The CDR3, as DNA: TGTGCCATCAGTGAACGGCTAGAGGATACGCAGTATTTT. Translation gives CAISERLEDTQYF.

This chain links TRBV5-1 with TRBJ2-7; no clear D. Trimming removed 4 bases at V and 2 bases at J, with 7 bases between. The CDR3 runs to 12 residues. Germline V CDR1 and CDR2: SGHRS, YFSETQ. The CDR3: CASSRFPYEQYF. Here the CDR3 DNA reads TGCGCCAGCAGCCGATTCCCCTACGAGCAGTACTTC.

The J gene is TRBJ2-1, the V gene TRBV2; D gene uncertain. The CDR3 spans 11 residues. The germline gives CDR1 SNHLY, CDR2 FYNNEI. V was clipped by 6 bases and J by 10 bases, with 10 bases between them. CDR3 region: CASSRTEEQFF. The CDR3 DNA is TGTGCCAGCAGCCGGACGGAGGAGCAGTTCTTC.

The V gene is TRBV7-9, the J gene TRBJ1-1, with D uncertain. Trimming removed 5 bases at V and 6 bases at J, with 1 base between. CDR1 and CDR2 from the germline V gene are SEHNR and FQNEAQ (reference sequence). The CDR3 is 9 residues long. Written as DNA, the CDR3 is TGTGCCAGCAGCGCTGAAGCTTTCTTT. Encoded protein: CASSAEAFF.

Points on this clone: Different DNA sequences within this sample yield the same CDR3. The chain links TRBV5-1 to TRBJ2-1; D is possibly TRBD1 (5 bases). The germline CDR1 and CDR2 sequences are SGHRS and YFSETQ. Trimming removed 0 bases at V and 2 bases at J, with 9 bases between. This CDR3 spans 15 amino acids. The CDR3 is CASSLASGTYNEQFF. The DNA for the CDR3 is TGCGCCAGCAGCTTGGCGTCAGGGACCTACAATGAGCAGTTCTTC.

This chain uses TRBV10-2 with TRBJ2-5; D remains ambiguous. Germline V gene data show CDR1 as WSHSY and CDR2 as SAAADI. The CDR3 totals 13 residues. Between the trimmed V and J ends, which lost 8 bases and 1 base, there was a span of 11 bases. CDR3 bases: TGCGCCAGCGGGGAAGTAGTCCAAGAGACCCAGTACTTC. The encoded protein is CASGEVVQETQYF.

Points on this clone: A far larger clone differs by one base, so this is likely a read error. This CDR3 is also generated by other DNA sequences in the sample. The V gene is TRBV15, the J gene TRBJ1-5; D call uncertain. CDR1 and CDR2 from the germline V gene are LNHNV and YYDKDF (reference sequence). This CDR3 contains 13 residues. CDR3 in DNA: TGTGCCACCAGCACTCAACGGAGTCAGCCTCAGCATTTT. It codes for CATSTQRSQPQHF. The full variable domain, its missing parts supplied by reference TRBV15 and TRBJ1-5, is DAMVIQNPRYQVTQFGKPVTLSCSQTLNHNVMYWYQQKSSQAPKLLFHYYDKDFNNEADTPDNFQSRRPNTSFCFLDIRSPGLGDTAMYLCATSTQRSQPQHFGDGTRLSIL.

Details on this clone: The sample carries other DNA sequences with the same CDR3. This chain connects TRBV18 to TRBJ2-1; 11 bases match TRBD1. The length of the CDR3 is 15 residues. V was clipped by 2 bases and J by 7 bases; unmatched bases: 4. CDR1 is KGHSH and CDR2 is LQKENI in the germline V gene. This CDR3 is CASSPRDRGYNEQFF. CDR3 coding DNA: TGTGCCAGCTCACCAAGGGACAGGGGGTATAATGAGCAGTTCTTC. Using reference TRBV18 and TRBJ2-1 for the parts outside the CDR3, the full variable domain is NAGVMQNPRHLVRRRGQEARLRCSPMKGHSHVYWYRQLPEEGLKFMVYLQKENIIDESGMPKERFSAEFPKEGPSILRIQQVVRGDSAAYFCASSPRDRGYNEQFFGPGTRLTVL.

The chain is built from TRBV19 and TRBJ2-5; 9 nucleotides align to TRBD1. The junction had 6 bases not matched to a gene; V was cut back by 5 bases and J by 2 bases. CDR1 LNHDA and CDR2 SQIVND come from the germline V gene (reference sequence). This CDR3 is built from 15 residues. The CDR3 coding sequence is TGTGCCAGTAGTCCGGGACAGGGACAACAAGAGACCCAGTACTTC. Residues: CASSPGQGQQETQYF. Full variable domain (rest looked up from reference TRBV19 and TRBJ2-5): DGGITQSPKYLFRKEGQNVTLSCEQNLNHDAMYWYRQDPGQGLRLIYYSQIVNDFQKGDIAEGYSVSREKKESFPLTVTSAQKNPTAFYLCASSPGQGQQETQYFGPGTRLLVL.

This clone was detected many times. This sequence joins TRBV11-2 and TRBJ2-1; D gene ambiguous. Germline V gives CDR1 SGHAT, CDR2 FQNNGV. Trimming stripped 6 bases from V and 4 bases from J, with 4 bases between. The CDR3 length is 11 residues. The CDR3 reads CASRQYNEQFF. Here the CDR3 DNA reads TGTGCCAGCAGACAATACAATGAGCAGTTCTTC.

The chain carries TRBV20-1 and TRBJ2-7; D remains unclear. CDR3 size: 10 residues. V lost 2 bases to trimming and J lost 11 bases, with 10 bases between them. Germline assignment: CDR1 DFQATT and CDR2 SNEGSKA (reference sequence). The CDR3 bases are TGCAGTGCTAGATGGGCTAGGGAGTACTTC. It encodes CSARWAREYF.

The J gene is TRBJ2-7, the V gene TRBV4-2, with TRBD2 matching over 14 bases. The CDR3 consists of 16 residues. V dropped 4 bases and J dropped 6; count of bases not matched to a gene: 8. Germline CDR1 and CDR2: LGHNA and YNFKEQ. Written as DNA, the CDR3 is TGTGCCAGCAGCCGAGGTCCGACTAGCGGGAGGGGCGAGCAGTACTTC. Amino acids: CASSRGPTSGRGEQYF.

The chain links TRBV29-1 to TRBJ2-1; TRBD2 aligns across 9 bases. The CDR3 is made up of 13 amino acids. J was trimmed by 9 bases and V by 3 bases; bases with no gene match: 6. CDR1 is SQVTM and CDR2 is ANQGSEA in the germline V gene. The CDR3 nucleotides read TGCAGCGTTGACAAAGCGGGAGGCGGTGAGCAGTTCTTC. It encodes CSVDKAGGGEQFF.

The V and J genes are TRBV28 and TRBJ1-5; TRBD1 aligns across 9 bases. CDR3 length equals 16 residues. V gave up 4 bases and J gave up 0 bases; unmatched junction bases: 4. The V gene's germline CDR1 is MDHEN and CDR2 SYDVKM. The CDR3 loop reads CASSYPGQGSNQPQHF. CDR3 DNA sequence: TGTGCCAGCAGTTACCCGGGACAGGGTAGCAATCAGCCCCAGCATTTT.

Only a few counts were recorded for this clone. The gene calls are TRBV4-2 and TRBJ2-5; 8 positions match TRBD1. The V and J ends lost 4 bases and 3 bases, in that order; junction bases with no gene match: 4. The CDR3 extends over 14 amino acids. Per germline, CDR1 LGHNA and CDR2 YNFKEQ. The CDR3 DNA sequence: TGTGCCAGCAGCCTCCGGGACAGGAAAGAGACCCAGTACTTC. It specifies CASSLRDRKETQYF.

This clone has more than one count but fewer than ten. The CDR3 region is CATSRTLWGDQDTIYF. CDR3 bases: TGTGCCACCAGCAGGACCCTCTGGGGGGACCAGGACACCATATATTTT. The V gene is TRBV15, the J gene TRBJ1-3, with D perhaps TRBD1 (5 bases). The CDR3 is 16 amino acids. In germline, CDR1 is LNHNV, CDR2 YYDKDF (reference sequence). The V gene lost 3 bases and the J gene lost 8 bases, with 20 bases spanning the gap.

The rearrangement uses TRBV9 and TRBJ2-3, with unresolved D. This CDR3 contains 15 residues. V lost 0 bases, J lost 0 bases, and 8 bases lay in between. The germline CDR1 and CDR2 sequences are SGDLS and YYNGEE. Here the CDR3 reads CASSVDGLSTDTQYF. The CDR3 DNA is TGTGCCAGCAGCGTAGACGGCCTTAGCACAGATACGCAGTATTTT.

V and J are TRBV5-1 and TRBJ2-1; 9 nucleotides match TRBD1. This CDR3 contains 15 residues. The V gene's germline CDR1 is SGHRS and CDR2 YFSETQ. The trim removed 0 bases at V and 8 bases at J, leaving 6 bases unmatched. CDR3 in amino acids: CASSLVGGQGYEQFF. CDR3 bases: TGCGCCAGCAGCTTGGTAGGGGGACAGGGTTATGAGCAGTTCTTC.

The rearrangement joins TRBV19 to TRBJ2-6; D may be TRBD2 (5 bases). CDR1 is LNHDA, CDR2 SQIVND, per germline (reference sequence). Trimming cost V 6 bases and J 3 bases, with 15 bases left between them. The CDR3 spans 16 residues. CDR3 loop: CASRERRGNGANVLTF. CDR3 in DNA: TGTGCCAGTAGGGAGCGGAGAGGGAATGGGGCCAACGTCCTGACTTTC.

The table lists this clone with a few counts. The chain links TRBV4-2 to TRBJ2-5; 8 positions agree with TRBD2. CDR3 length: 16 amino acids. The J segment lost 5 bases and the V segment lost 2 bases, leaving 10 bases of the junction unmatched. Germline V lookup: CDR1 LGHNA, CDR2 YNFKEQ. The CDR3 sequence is CASSQMSGSDGETQYF. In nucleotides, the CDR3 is TGTGCCAGCAGCCAAATGAGCGGGAGTGATGGTGAGACCCAGTACTTC.

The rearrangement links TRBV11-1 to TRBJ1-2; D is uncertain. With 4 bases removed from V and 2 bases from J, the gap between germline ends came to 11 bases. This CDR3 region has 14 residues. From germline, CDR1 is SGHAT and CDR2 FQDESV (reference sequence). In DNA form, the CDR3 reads TGTGCCAGCAGCTCCTCGCGTGAGAACTATGGCTACACCTTC. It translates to CASSSSRENYGYTF.